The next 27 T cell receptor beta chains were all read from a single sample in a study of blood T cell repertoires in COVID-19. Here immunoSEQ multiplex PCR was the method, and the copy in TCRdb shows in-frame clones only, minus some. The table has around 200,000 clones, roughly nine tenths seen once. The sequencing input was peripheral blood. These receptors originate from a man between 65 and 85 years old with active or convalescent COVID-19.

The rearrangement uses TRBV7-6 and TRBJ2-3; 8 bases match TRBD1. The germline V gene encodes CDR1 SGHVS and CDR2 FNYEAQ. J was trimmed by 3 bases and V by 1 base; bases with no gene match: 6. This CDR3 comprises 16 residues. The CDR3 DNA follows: TGTGCCAGCAGCTTAGTAGGACAGGGTGGAACAGATACGCAGTATTTT. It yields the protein CASSLVGQGGTDTQYF.

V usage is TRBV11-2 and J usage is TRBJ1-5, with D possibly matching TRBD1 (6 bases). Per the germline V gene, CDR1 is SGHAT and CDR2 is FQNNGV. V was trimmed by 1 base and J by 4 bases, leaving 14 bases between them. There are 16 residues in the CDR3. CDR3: CASSLVSGGQNQPQHF. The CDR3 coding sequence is TGTGCCAGCAGCTTAGTATCTGGGGGACAAAATCAGCCCCAGCATTTT.

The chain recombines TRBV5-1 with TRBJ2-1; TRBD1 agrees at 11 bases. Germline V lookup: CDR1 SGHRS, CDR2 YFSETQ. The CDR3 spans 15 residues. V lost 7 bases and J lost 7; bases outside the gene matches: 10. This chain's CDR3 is CASAIGQGAKNEQFF. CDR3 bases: TGCGCCAGCGCAATCGGACAGGGGGCAAAAAATGAGCAGTTCTTC.

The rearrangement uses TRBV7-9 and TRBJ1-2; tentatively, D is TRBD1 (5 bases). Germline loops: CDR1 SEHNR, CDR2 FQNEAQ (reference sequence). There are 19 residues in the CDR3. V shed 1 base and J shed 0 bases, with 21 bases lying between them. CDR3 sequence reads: CASSLVQGLYSLSNYGYTF. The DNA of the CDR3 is TGTGCCAGCAGCTTAGTGCAGGGCTTATACTCCCTTTCTAACTATGGCTACACCTTC.

CDR3 amino acids: CASSLNRGSNTGELFF. The DNA of the CDR3 is TGTGCCAGCAGTTTAAACAGGGGGTCGAACACCGGGGAGCTGTTTTTT. This chain uses TRBV27 with TRBJ2-2; 8 bases line up with TRBD1. The J segment lost 0 bases and the V segment lost 2 bases, leaving 2 bases of the junction unmatched. The germline V gene has CDR1 MNHEY and CDR2 SMNVEV (reference sequence). The CDR3 consists of 16 residues.

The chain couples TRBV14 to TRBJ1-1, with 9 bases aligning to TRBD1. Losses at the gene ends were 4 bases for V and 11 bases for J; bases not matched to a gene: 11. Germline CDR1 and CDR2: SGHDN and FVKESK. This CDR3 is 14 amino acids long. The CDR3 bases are TGTGCCAGCAGCCCCCGGGACAGGGTTTCGTGGGCTTTCTTT. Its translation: CASSPRDRVSWAFF.

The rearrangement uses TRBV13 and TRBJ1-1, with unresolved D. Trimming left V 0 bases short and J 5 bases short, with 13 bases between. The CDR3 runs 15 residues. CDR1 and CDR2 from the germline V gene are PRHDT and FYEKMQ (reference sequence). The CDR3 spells CASSLGVTGGTEAFF. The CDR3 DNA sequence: TGTGCCAGCAGCTTAGGGGTCACCGGAGGGACTGAAGCTTTCTTT.

CDR3 DNA: TGTGCCACCAGTGATCCCTCGCGTACCTATGGCTACACCTTC. Translation: CATSDPSRTYGYTF. The chain recombines TRBV24-1 with TRBJ1-2; no reliable D call. V was cut by 3 bases and J by 4 bases, with 11 bases left in between. Germline CDR1 KGHDR, CDR2 SFDVKD. This CDR3 has 14 amino acids.

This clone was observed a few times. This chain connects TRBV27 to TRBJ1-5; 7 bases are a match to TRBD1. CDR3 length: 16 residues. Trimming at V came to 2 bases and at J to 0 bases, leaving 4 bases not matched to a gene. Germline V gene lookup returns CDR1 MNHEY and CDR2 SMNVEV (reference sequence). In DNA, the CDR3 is TGTGCCAGCAGTTTAACGACAGGGATTAGCAATCAGCCCCAGCATTTT. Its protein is CASSLTTGISNQPQHF.

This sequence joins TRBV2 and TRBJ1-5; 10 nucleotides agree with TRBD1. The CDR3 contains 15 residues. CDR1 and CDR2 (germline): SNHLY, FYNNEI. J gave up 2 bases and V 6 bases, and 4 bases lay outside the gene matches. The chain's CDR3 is CASRVDRGRNQPQHF. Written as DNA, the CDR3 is TGTGCCAGCAGGGTAGACAGGGGGCGCAATCAGCCCCAGCATTTT.

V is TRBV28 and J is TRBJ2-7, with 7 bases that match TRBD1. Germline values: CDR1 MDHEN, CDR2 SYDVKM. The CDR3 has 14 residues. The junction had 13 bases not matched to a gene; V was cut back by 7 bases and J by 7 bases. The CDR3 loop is CASKGGWVFREQYF. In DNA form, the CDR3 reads TGTGCCAGCAAAGGGGGCTGGGTTTTCCGGGAGCAGTACTTC.

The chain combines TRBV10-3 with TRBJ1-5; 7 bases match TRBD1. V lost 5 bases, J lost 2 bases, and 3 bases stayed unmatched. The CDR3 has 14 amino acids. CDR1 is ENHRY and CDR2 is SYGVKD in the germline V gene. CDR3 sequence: CAISNRGGNQPQHF. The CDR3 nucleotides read TGTGCCATCAGTAACAGGGGTGGCAATCAGCCCCAGCATTTT.

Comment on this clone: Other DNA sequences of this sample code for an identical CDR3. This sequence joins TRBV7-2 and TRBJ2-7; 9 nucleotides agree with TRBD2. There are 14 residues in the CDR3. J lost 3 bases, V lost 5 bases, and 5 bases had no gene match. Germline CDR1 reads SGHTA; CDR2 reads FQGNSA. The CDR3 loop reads CASSGLAGSYEQYF. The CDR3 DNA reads TGTGCCAGCAGCGGGCTAGCGGGGAGCTACGAGCAGTACTTC.

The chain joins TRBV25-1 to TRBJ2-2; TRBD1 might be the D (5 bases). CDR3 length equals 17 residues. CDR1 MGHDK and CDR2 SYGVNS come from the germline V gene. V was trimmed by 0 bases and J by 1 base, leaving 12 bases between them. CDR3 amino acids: CASSEYLAGKNTGELFF. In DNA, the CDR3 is TGTGCCAGCAGTGAATATTTGGCAGGGAAGAACACCGGGGAGCTGTTTTTT.

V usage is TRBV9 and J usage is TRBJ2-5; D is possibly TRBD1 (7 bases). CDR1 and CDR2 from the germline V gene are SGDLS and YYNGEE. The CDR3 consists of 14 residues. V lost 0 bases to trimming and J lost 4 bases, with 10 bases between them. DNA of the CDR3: TGTGCCAGCAGCGTAGCAGGGGGAGGAGAGACCCAGTACTTC. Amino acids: CASSVAGGGETQYF.

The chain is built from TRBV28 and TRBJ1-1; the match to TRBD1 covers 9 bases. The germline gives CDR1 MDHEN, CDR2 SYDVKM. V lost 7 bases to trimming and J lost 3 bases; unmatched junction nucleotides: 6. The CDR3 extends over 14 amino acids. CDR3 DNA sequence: TGTGCCAGCACCGGACAGGGGAGGGACACTGAAGCTTTCTTT. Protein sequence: CASTGQGRDTEAFF.

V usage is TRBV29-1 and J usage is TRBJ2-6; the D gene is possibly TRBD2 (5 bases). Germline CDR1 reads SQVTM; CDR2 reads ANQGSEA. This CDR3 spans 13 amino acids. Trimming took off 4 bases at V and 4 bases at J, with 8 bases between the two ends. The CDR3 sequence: CSVVLAGANVLTF. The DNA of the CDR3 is TGCAGCGTTGTTCTAGCCGGGGCCAACGTCCTGACTTTC.

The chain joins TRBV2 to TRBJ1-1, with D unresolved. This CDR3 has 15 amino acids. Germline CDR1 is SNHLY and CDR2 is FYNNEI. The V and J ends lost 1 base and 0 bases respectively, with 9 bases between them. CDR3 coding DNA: TGTGCCAGCAGTGAAGGCCCACTAATGAACACTGAAGCTTTCTTT. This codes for CASSEGPLMNTEAFF.

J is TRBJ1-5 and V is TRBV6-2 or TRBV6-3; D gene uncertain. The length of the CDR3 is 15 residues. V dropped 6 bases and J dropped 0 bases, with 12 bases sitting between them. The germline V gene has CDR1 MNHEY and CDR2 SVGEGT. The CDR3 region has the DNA TGTGCCAGCAGCCGGGCCGCCCATAGCAATCAGCCCCAGCATTTT. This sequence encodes CASSRAAHSNQPQHF.

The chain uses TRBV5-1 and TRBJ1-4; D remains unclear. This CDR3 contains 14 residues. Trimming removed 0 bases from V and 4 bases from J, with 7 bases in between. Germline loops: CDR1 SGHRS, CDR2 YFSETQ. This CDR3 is CASSLGGFNEKLFF. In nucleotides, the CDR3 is TGCGCCAGCAGCTTGGGAGGCTTTAATGAAAAACTGTTTTTT.

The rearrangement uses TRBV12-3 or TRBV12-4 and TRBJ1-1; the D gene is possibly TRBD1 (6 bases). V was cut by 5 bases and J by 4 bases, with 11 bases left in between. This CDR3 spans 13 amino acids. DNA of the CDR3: TGTGCCAGCAGTATACAGGGTGGCACTGAAGCTTTCTTT. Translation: CASSIQGGTEAFF.

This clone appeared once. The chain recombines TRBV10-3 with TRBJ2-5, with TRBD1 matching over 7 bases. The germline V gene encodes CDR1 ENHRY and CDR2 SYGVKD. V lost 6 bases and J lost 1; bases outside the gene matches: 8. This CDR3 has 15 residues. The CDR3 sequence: CAISRTGDTQETQYF. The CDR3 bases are TGTGCCATCAGCCGGACAGGAGACACCCAAGAGACCCAGTACTTC.

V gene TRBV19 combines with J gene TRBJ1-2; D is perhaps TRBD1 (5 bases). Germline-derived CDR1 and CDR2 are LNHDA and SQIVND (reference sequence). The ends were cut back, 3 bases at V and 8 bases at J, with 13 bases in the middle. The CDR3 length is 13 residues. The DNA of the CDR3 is TGTGCCAGTAGTATTTCAGGCGGGGGAGGCTACACCTTC. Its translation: CASSISGGGGYTF.

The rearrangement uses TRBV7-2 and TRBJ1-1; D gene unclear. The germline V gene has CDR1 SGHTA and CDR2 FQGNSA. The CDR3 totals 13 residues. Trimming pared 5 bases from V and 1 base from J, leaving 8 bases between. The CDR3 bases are TGTGCCAGCAGCAGCTCACCGAACACTGAAGCTTTCTTT. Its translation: CASSSSPNTEAFF.

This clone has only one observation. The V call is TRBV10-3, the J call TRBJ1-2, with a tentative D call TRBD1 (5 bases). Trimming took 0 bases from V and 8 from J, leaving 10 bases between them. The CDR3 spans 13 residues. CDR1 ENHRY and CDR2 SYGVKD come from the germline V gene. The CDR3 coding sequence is TGTGCCATCAGTGAGTCCGACAGTCGCGGCTACACCTTC. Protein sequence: CAISESDSRGYTF.

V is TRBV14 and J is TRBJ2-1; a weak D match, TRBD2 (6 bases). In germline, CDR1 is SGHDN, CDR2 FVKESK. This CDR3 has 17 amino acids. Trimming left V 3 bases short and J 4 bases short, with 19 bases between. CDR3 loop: CASSQTAGSIRYNEQFF. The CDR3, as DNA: TGTGCCAGCAGCCAGACGGCGGGATCTATCAGATACAATGAGCAGTTCTTC.

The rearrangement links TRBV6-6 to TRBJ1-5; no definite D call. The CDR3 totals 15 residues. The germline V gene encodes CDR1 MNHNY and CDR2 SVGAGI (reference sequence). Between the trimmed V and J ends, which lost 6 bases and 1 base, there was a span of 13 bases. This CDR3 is CASRPPGKSNQPQHF. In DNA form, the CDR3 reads TGTGCCAGCAGACCCCCGGGAAAGAGCAATCAGCCCCAGCATTTT.